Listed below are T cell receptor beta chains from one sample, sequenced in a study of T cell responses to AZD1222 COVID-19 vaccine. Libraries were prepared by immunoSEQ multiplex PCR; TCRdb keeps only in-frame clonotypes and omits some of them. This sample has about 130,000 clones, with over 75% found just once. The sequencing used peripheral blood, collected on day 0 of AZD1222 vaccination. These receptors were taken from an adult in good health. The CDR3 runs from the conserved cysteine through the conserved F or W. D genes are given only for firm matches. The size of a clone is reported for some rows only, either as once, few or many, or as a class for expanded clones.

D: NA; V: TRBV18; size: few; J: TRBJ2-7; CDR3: CASSPQQGRDYEQYF; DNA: TGTGCCAGCTCACCGCAGCAGGGAAGAGACTACGAGCAGTACTTC
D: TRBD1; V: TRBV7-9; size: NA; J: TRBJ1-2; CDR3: CASSLGDREWGYTF; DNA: TGTGCCAGCAGCTTAGGGGACAGGGAATGGGGCTACACCTTC
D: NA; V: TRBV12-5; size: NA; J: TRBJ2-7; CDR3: CASGLASGLGGEQYF; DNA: TGTGCTAGTGGTTTGGCATCGGGTCTCGGAGGCGAGCAGTACTTC
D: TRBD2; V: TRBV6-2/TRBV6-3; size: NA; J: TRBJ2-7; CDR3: CASSYLGGTYEQYF; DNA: TGTGCCAGCAGTTACCTCGGGGGGACCTACGAGCAGTACTTC
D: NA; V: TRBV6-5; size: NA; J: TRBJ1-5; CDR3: CASRQRLGSNQPQHF; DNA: TGTGCCAGCAGACAAAGACTTGGGAGCAATCAGCCCCAGCATTTT
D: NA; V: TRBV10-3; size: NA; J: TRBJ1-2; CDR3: CAITGDGRYGYTF; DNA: TGTGCCATCACTGGAGACGGACGCTATGGCTACACCTTC
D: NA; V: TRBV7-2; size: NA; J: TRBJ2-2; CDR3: CASSLAKLGTGELFF; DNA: TGTGCCAGCAGCTTAGCTAAACTGGGGACCGGGGAGCTGTTTTTT
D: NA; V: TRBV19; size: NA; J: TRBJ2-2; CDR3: CASSRGGTENTGELFF; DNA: TGTGCCAGTAGTAGGGGGGGGACAGAGAACACCGGGGAGCTGTTTTTT
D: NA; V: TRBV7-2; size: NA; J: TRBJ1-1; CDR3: CASSRRNDPNTEAFF; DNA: TGTGCCAGCAGCCGCCGCAACGACCCGAACACTGAAGCTTTCTTT
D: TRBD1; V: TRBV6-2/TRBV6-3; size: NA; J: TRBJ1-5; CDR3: CASSPRTGLPWGSNQPQHF; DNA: TGTGCCAGCAGTCCAAGGACAGGGCTCCCCTGGGGTAGCAATCAGCCCCAGCATTTT
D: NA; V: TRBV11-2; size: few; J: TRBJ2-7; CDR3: CASSLDRGSYEQYF; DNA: TGTGCCAGCAGCTTAGATCGGGGGTCCTACGAGCAGTACTTC
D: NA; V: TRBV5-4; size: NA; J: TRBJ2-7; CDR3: CASSLDVQSYEQYF; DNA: TGTGCCAGCAGCTTGGATGTACAATCCTACGAGCAGTACTTC
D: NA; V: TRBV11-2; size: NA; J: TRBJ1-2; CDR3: CASSLDRPGFGANYGYTF; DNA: TGTGCCAGCAGCTTAGACCGACCGGGGTTCGGGGCTAACTATGGCTACACCTTC
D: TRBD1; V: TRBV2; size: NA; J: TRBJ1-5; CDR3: CASNRDRGQPQHF; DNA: TGTGCCAGCAACCGGGACAGGGGGCAGCCCCAGCATTTT
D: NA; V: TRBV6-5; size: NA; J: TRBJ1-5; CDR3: CASSPQRDQPQHF; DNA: TGTGCCAGCAGTCCCCAGCGGGATCAGCCCCAGCATTTT
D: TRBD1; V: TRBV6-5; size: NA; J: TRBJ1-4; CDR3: CASRGQMVNEKLFF; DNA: TGTGCCAGCAGGGGACAGATGGTTAATGAAAAACTGTTTTTT
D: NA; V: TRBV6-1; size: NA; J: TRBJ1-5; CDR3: CASSEAATYSNQPQHF; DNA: TGTGCCAGCAGTGAAGCGGCAACCTACAGCAATCAGCCCCAGCATTTT